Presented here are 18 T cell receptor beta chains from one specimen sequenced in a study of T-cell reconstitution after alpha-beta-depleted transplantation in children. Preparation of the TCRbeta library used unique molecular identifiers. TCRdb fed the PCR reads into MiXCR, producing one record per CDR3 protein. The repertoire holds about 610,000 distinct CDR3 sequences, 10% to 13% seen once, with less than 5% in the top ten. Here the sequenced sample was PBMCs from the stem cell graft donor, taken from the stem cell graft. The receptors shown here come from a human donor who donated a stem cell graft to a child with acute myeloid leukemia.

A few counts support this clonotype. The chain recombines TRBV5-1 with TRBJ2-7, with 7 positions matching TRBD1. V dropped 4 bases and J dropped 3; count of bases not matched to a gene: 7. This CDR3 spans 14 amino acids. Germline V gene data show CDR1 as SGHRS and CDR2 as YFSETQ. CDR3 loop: CASSIGQVNYEQYF. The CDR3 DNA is TGCGCCAGCAGCATCGGACAGGTAAACTACGAGCAGTACTTC.

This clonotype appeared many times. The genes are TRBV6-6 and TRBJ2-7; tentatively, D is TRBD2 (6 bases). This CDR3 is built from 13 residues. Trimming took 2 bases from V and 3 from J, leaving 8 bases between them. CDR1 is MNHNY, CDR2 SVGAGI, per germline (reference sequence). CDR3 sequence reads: CASSYGGNYEQYF. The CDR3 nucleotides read TGTGCCAGCAGTTACGGGGGGAACTACGAGCAGTACTTC.

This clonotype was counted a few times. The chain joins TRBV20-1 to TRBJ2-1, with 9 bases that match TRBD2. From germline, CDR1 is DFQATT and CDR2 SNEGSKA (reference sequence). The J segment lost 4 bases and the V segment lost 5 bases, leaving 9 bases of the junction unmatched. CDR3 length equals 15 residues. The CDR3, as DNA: TGCAGTGCTTTCCCGGGTAGCGGGAGTTACAATGAGCAGTTCTTC. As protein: CSAFPGSGSYNEQFF.

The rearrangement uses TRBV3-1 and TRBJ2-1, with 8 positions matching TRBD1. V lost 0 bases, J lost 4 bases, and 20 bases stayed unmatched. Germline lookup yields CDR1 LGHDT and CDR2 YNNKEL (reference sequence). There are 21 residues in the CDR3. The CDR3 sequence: CASSQDRRGTGPGLVYNEQFF. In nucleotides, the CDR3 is TGTGCCAGCAGCCAAGATCGCCGGGGGACAGGTCCGGGACTGGTTTACAATGAGCAGTTCTTC.

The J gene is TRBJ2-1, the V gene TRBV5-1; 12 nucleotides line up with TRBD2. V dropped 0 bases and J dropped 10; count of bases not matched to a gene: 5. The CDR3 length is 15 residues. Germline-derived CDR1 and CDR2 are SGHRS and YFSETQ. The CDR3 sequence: CASSLGLAGVQEQFF. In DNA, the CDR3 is TGCGCCAGCAGCTTGGGACTAGCGGGAGTCCAGGAGCAGTTCTTC.

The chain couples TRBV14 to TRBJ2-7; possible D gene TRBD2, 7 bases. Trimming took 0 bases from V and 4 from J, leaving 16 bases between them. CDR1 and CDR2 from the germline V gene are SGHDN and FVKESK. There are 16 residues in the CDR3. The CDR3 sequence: CASSQEVWGGGYEQYF. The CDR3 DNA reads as TGTGCCAGCAGCCAAGAAGTTTGGGGGGGCGGTTACGAGCAGTACTTC.

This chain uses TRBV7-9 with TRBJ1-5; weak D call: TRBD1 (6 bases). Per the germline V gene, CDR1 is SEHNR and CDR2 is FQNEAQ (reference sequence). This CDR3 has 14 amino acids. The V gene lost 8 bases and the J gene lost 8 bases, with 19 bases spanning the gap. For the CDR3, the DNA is TGTGCCAGCTCCGCGGTCAGGGGCGGGGAGCCCCAGCATTTT. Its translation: CASSAVRGGEPQHF.

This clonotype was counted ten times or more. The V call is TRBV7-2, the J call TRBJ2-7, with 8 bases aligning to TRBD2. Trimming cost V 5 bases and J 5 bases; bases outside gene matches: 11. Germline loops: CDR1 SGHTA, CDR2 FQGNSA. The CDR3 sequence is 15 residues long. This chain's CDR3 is CASSRDAGGLNEQYF. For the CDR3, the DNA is TGTGCCAGCAGCCGCGATGCGGGAGGTCTTAACGAGCAGTACTTC.

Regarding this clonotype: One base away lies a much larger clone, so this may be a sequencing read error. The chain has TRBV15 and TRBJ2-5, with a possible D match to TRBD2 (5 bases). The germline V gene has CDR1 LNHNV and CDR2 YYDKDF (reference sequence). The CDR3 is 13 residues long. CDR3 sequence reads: CATSRGGVETQCF. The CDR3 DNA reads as TGTGCCACCAGCAGAGGGGGAGTGGAGACCCAGTGCTTC.

The CDR3 region is CSAQGQAQIEQYF. The CDR3 DNA reads TGCAGTGCTCAAGGACAGGCACAGATCGAGCAGTACTTC. The chain has TRBV20-1 and TRBJ2-7; 7 bases are shared with TRBD1. After removal of 5 bases from V and 6 bases from J, the junction contained 10 bases not matched to a gene. The germline V gene has CDR1 DFQATT and CDR2 SNEGSKA (reference sequence). This CDR3 is built from 13 residues.

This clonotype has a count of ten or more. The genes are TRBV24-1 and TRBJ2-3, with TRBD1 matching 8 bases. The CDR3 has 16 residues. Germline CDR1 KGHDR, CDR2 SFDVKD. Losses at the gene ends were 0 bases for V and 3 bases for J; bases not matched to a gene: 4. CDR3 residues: CATSDLLNRGTDTQYF. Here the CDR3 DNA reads TGTGCCACCAGTGATTTGCTGAACAGGGGGACAGATACGCAGTATTTT.

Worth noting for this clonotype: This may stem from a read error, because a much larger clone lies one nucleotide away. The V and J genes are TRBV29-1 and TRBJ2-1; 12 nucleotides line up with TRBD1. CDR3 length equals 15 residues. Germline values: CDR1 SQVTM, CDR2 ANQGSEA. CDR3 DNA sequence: TGCAGCGTTGAACTGGGACAGGGGGCTTGGAATGAGCAGGTCTTC. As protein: CSVELGQGAWNEQVF.

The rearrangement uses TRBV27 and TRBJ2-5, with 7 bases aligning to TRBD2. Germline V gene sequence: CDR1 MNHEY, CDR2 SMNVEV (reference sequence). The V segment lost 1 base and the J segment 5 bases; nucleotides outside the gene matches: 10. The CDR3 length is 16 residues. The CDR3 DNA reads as TGTGCCAGCAGTTTATTCACGGGAGGAGGCGGGGAGACCCAGTACTTC. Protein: CASSLFTGGGGETQYF.

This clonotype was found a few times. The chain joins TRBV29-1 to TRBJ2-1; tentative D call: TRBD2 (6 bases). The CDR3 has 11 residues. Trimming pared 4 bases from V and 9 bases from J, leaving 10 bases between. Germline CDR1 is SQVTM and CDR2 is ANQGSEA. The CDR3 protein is CSVAGSFEQFF. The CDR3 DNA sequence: TGCAGCGTTGCCGGGAGTTTTGAGCAGTTCTTC.

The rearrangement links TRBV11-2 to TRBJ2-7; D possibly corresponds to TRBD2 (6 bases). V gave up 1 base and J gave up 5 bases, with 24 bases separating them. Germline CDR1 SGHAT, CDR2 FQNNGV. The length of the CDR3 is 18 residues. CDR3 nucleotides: TGTGCCAGCAGCTTAGGCCCCAACCTAGCGTTGATCCCCCACGAGCAGTACTTC. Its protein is CASSLGPNLALIPHEQYF.

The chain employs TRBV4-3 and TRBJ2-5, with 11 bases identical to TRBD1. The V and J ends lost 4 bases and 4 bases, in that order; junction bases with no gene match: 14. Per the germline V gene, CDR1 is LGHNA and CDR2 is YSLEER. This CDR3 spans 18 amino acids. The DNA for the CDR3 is TGCGCCAGCAGCCGGACAGGGGGCCTTCTAGGAGTTGGAGAGACCCAGTACTTC. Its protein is CASSRTGGLLGVGETQYF.

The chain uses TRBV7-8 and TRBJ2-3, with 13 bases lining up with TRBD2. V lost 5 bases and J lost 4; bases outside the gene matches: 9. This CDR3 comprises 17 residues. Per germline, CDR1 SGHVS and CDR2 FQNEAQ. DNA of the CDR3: TGTGCCAGCAGCCGATCCCCGGGACTAGCGGGACCAGATACGCAGTATTTT. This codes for CASSRSPGLAGPDTQYF.

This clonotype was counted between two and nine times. The CDR3 loop reads CASSQDLRARANTEAFF. The CDR3 region has the DNA TGTGCCAGCAGCCAAGATCTGAGGGCGAGGGCCAACACTGAAGCTTTCTTT. This rearrangement joins TRBV3-1 to TRBJ1-1; D is ambiguous. Trimming shortened V by 0 bases and J by 2 bases, and 16 bases separated the two germline ends. Germline CDR1 is LGHDT and CDR2 is YNNKEL (reference sequence). The CDR3 loop spans 17 amino acids.